The rows below give T cell receptor beta chains drawn from one sample of a study of OX40 agonist ivuxolimab in advanced cancers. Some clones are missing from TCRdb's copy, which holds only in-frame ones; the method was immunoSEQ multiplex PCR. This table holds 25,000 to 40,000 clones, approximately 80% found once. This material consisted of CD4+ or CD8+ T cells sorted from blood, taken in a trial of the OX40 agonist ivuxolimab. The source is an adult with an advanced solid tumor such as melanoma, head and neck, liver or kidney cancer. Each CDR3 is given with its conserved first and last residue. D genes are given only for firm matches. The listing skips clone size in some rows; elsewhere it reads once, few, many or a size class.

DNA,CDR3,size,J,V,D
TGTGCCAGCAGTTTTGCCGCTAACTATGGCTACACCTTC,CASSFAANYGYTF,medium-sized,TRBJ1-2,TRBV28,.
TGTGCCACCAGCGGACAGCTAAACACTGAAGCTTTCTTT,CATSGQLNTEAFF,.,TRBJ1-1,TRBV15,.
TGTGCCAGCAGCTTAGACCTGGGCTCCTACGAGCAGTACTTC,CASSLDLGSYEQYF,once,TRBJ2-7,TRBV7-6,.
TGTGCCAGCTCGCTACCAGTCGGTGCGCAGTATTTT,CASSLPVGAQYF,.,TRBJ2-3,TRBV18,.
TGTGCCAGCAGCTTAACCCCTTACCTGTACAATGAGCAGTTCTTC,CASSLTPYLYNEQFF,.,TRBJ2-1,TRBV7-2,.
TGTGCCAGCAGCCAAGCGGGGGGCGCCGAGACCCAGTACTTC,CASSQAGGAETQYF,.,TRBJ2-5,TRBV4-2,.
TGTGCCAGCTTGCGCGGGAGCGGCACAGATACGCAGTATTTT,CASLRGSGTDTQYF,.,TRBJ2-3,TRBV6-6,TRBD2
TGTGCCAGCAGCTTACCCTTGGGACTAGCGGGATTCGACCGCAATGAGCAGTTCTTC,CASSLPLGLAGFDRNEQFF,few,TRBJ2-1,TRBV7-8,TRBD2
TGTGCCAGCAGCGTAGGAGCAGTGTACACCGGGGAGCTGTTTTTT,CASSVGAVYTGELFF,once,TRBJ2-2,TRBV9,.
TGTGCCTCTCTAGGGGGGACAAACCCCAACTACGAGCAGTACTTC,CASLGGTNPNYEQYF,.,TRBJ2-7,TRBV28,.
TGTGCCAGCAGTTCAGGGGACCTTAATGAAAAACTGTTTTTT,CASSSGDLNEKLFF,.,TRBJ1-4,TRBV6-1,.
TGTGCCAGCAGTTTATCGGGGACAGGGGGTAGCTTTGGAAACACCATATATTTT,CASSLSGTGGSFGNTIYF,once,TRBJ1-3,TRBV27,TRBD1
TGTGCCAGCAGCGATAGGGACAGGTGGTCAGATACGCAGTATTTT,CASSDRDRWSDTQYF,.,TRBJ2-3,TRBV2,TRBD1
TGTGCCAGCAGTCTAGCGGGGGTTGGGGTGGACAAAAACATTCAGTACTTC,CASSLAGVGVDKNIQYF,.,TRBJ2-4,TRBV28,TRBD2
TGTGCCAGCAGCCCCCGGGGGGATCAGCTAACAGATACGCAGTATTTT,CASSPRGDQLTDTQYF,.,TRBJ2-3,TRBV21-1,.
TGTGCCAGCAGTTACCAAGGGGCCCTGGAGACCCAGTACTTC,CASSYQGALETQYF,.,TRBJ2-5,TRBV6-5,.
TGCGCCAGCAGCTTGGATAAGCATCTCTACGAGCAGTACTTC,CASSLDKHLYEQYF,.,TRBJ2-7,TRBV5-1,.
TGTGCCAGCAGCACCCACGGACGGGGGACTGAAGCTTTCTTT,CASSTHGRGTEAFF,.,TRBJ1-1,TRBV27,.
TGCGCCAGCAGCCTTGTCGCAGGGTCCCTCTACGAGCAGTACTTC,CASSLVAGSLYEQYF,.,TRBJ2-7,TRBV5-1,.
TGTGCCAGTAGTATAGAAGTGGGGGGCGAAGCTTTCTTT,CASSIEVGGEAFF,.,TRBJ1-1,TRBV19,.
TGTGCCAGTAGTCACAGGGACCCCCTTACTAACACTGAAGCTTTCTTT,CASSHRDPLTNTEAFF,.,TRBJ1-1,TRBV19,.
TGTGCCAGCAGCTTAAGACTAGCTGGGGATGAGCAGTTCTTC,CASSLRLAGDEQFF,once,TRBJ2-1,TRBV7-2,TRBD2
TGCGCCAGCAGCCAAGAGGCGAACAGGGGGGCTCAGCCCCAGCATTTT,CASSQEANRGAQPQHF,.,TRBJ1-5,TRBV4-1,TRBD1
TGTGCCAGCAGCTTTACCCAGGGGGGCAACATTCAGTACTTC,CASSFTQGGNIQYF,.,TRBJ2-4,TRBV5-8,.
TGTGCCAGCAGCCAGGGATTACAGGGGGCCTCCTATGGCTACACCTTC,CASSQGLQGASYGYTF,.,TRBJ1-2,TRBV4-2,TRBD1
TGTGCCAGCAGCTCCCGACAGGGCCATAACACTGAAGCTTTCTTT,CASSSRQGHNTEAFF,medium-sized,TRBJ1-1,TRBV7-9,TRBD1
TGTGCCACCAGCAGGGACAGGGTTGGCTACGAGCAGTACTTC,CATSRDRVGYEQYF,.,TRBJ2-7,TRBV15,TRBD1
TGTGCCAGCAGCCCCGACAGGGGTCTTGGCTACACCTTC,CASSPDRGLGYTF,.,TRBJ1-2,TRBV6-5,TRBD1
TGTGCCAGTAGTATAGCGGCTAGCGGGAGGGCCTACGAGCAGTACTTC,CASSIAASGRAYEQYF,.,TRBJ2-7,TRBV19,TRBD2
TGTGCCAGCAGTAAACCGGGACAAAGCTACGAGCAGTACTTC,CASSKPGQSYEQYF,.,TRBJ2-7,TRBV11-1,.
TGTGCCAGCAGCTTAGAGAGCACTGAAGCTTTCTTT,CASSLESTEAFF,.,TRBJ1-1,TRBV7-9,.
TGTGCCAGCAGTGACTCTAGCGGGGGCACAGATACGCAGTATTTT,CASSDSSGGTDTQYF,.,TRBJ2-3,TRBV6-4,TRBD2
TGTGCCAGCAGTGAAGCCTCGGGACTCAACTACAATGAGCAGTTCTTC,CASSEASGLNYNEQFF,.,TRBJ2-1,TRBV6-1,.
TGTGCCAGCAGCCGCCGCCCAATTGGTTCCCACTACGAGCAGTACTTC,CASSRRPIGSHYEQYF,.,TRBJ2-7,TRBV7-2,.
TGTGCCAGCAGTCCTGGATCTTCCGGGGACTACGAGCAGTACTTC,CASSPGSSGDYEQYF,few,TRBJ2-7,TRBV28,.
TGTGCCAGCAGCTCGCTAGATTACGAGCAGTACTTC,CASSSLDYEQYF,.,TRBJ2-7,TRBV7-9,.
TGTGCCAGCAGGATGGGGCAGGGTGGTCAAGAGACCCAGTACTTC,CASRMGQGGQETQYF,once,TRBJ2-5,TRBV2,.
TGTGCCAGCACCGAACCGGGATCCCAAGGGGAAAAACTGTTTTTT,CASTEPGSQGEKLFF,.,TRBJ1-4,TRBV28,.
TGTGCCAGCAGCCAAGTTAATGAAGCTTTCTTT,CASSQVNEAFF,few,TRBJ1-1,TRBV14,.
TGTGCCAGCAGCGTAGTTCCGGGACAGAACACTGAAGCTTTCTTT,CASSVVPGQNTEAFF,.,TRBJ1-1,TRBV9,.
TGTGCCAGCTGCCGTGGACAGGGTAACTACGAGCAGTACTTC,CASCRGQGNYEQYF,few,TRBJ2-7,TRBV6-5,TRBD1
TGTGCCAGCAGTTTCTATAGCGGGACCTCCTACGAGCAGTACTTC,CASSFYSGTSYEQYF,.,TRBJ2-7,TRBV28,TRBD2
TGCGCCAGCAGCCAAGGATTAGGAGTAGCGGTCGGGGAGCTGTTTTTT,CASSQGLGVAVGELFF,.,TRBJ2-2,TRBV4-1,.
TGCGCCAGCAGTCAGACGGCGAACACTGAAGCTTTCTTT,CASSQTANTEAFF,.,TRBJ1-1,TRBV23-1,.
TGCGCCAGCAGTGAGAGCGGGAGGGCCGGTAATGAGCAGTTCTTC,CASSESGRAGNEQFF,.,TRBJ2-1,TRBV10-2,TRBD2
TGCGCCAGCAGCCAAGATCTCAGCACAGGGATGAACACTGAAGCTTTCTTT,CASSQDLSTGMNTEAFF,.,TRBJ1-1,TRBV4-3,.
TGTGCCAGCTCACCTGGGAGCAATCAGCCCCAGCATTTT,CASSPGSNQPQHF,.,TRBJ1-5,TRBV18,.
TGTGCCAGCAGTGAAAGGGGACGGGGGCACACTGAAGCTTTCTTT,CASSERGRGHTEAFF,.,TRBJ1-1,TRBV6-1,.
TGTGCCAGCTCACAGGCAACTAATGAAAAACTGTTTTTT,CASSQATNEKLFF,.,TRBJ1-4,TRBV18,.
TGTGCCAGCAGCACGACAGGGGGTACTAATGAAAAACTGTTTTTT,CASSTTGGTNEKLFF,.,TRBJ1-4,TRBV5-4,TRBD1